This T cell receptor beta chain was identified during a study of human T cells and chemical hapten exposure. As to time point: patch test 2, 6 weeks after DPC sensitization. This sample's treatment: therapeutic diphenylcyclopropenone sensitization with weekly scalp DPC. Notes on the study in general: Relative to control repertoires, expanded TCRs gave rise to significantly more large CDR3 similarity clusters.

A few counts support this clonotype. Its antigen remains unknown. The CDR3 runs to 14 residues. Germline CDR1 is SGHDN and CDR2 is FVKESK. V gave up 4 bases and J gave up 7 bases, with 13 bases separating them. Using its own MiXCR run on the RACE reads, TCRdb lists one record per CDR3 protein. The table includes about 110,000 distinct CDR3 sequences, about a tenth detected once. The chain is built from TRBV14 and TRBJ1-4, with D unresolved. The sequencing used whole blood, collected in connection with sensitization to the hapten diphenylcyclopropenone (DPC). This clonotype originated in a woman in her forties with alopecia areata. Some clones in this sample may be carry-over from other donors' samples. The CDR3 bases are TGTGCCAGCAGCCGCCTAACCCCGGGTGAAAAACTGTTTTTT. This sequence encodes CASSRLTPGEKLFF.